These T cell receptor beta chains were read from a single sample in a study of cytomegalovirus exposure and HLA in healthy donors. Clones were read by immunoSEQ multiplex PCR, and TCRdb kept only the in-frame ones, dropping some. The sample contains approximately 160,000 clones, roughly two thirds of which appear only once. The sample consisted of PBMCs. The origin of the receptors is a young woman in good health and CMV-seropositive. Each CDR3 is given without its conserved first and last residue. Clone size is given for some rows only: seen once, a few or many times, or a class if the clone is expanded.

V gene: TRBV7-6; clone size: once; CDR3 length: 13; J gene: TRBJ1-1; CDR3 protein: ASSPRDRDHTEAF
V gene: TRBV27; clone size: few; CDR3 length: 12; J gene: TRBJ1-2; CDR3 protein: ASRQTGGGYGYT
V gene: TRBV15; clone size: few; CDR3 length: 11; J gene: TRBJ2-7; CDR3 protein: ATSRDRSYEQY
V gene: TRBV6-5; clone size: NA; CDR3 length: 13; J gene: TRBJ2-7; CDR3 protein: ASSYKWTGPYEQY
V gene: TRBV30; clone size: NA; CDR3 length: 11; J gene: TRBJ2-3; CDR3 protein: AWSVGGTDTQY
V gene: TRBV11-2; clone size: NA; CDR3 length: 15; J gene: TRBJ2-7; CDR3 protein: ASSGPRDRGTVYEQY
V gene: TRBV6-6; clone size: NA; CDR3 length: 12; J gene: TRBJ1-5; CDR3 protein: ASSYGTGNQPQH
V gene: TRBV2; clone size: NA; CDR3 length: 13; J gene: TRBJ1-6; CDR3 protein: ASSEAGAKNSPLH
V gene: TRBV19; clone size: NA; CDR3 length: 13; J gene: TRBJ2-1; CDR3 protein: ASSVAGGPYNEQF
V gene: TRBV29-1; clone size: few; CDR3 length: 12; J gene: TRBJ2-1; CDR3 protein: SVDALVSYNEQF
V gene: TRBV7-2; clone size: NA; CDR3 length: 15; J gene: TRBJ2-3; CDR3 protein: ASSLSSGEIGTDTQY
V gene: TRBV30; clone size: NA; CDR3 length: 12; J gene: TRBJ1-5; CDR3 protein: AWSRVYSNQPQH
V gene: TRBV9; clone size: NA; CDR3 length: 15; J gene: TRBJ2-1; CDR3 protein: ASSVRGQGTLYNEQF
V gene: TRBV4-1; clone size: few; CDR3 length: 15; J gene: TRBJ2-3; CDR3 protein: ASSLRGVGSDTDTQY
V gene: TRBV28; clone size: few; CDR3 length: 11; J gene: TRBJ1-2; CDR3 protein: ATWGVHNYGYT
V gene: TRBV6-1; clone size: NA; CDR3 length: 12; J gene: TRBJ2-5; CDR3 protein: ASRDRGRGETQY
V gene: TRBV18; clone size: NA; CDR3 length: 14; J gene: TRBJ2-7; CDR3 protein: ASSPAVASLGGEQY
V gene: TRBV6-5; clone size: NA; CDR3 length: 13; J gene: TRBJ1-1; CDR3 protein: ASSYLTGAYTEAF
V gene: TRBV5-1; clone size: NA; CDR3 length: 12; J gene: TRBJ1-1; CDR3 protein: ASSPGTPSTEAF
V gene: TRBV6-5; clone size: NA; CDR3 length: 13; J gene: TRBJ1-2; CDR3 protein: ASSQGQGPYYGYT
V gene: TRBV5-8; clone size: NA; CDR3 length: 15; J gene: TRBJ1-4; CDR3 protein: ASSLGEGTDTNEKLF
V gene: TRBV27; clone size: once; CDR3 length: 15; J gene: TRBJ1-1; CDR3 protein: ASTWGGTGGPNTEAF
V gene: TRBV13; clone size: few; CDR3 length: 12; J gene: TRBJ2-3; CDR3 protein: ASSGRGVTDTQY
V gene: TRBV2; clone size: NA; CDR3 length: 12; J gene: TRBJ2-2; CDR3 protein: ASGQGDDTGELF
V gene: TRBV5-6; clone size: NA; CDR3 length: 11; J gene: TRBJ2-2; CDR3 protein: ASSLLRGWELF
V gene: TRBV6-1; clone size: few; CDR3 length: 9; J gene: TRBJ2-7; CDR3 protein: ASSEIREQY
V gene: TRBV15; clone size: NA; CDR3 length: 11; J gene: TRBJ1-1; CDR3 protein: ATGDRRDTEAF
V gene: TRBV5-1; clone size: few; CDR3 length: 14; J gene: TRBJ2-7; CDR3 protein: ASSGIGLAGGREQY
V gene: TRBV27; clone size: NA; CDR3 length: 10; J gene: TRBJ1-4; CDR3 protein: ASRSLGEKLF
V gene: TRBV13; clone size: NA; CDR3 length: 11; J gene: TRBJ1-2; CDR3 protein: ASRGAGPYGYT
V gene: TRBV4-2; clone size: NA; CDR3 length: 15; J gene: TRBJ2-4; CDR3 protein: ASSQDPEAGREDIQY
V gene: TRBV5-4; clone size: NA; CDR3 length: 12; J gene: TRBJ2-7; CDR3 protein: ASSFRAGGIEQY
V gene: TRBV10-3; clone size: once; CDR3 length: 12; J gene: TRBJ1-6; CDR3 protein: AIRKGAGGSPLH
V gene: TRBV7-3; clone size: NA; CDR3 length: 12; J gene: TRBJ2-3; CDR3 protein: ASSLDRGADTQY
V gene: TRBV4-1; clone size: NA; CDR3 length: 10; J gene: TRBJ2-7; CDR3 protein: ASSREAYEQY
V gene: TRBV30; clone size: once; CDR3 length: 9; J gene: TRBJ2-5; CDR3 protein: AFSNWETQY
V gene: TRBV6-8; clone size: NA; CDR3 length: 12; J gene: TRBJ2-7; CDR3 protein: ARPSGTRNYEQY
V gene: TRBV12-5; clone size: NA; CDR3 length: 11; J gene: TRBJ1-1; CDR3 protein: ASAGGSNTEAF
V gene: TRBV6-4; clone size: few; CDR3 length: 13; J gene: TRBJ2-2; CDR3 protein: ASRRLAVNTGELF
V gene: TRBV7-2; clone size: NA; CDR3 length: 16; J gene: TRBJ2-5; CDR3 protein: ASSLSTSGGPGVETQY
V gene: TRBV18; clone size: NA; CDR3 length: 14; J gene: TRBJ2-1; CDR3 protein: ASSSSGDSSYNEQF